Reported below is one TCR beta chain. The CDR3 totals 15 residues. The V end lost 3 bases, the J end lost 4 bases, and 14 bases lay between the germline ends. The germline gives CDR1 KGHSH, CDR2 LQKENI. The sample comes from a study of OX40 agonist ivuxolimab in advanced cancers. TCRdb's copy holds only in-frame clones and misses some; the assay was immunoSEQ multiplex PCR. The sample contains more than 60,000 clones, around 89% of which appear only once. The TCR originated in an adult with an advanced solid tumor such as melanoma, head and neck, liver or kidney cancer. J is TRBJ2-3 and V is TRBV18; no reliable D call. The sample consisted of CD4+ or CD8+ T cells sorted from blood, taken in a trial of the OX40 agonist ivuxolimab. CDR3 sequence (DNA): TGTGCCAGCTCACCCCCGACGACATCTCCAGATACGCAGTATTTT. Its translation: CASSPPTTSPDTQYF.